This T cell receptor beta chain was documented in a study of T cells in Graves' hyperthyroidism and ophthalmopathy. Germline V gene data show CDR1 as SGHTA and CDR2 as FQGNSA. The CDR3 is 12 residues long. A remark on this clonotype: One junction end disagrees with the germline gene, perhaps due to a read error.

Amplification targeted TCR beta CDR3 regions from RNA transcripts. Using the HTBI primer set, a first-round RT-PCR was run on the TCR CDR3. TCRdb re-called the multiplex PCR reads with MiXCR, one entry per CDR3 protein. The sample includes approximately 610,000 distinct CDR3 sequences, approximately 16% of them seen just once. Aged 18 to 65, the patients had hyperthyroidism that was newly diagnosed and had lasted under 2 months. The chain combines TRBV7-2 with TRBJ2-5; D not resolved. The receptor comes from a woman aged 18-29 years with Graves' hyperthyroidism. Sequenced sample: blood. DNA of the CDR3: TGTGCCAGCAGCGAAGGCCAAGAGACCCTGTACTTC. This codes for CASSEGQETLYF.